Below, 25 T cell receptor beta chains from the same sample are listed, as sequenced in a study of shared clonotypes between healthy human individuals. Naive CD8 cells, CD45RO-negative and positively selected for CCR7, excluded terminally differentiated effector memory CD45RA+ cells. Generated by immunoSEQ multiplex PCR, the TCRdb table keeps only in-frame clones and is missing some. The table has approximately 590,000 clones, 95% seen once. Sequencing was performed on naive CD8+ T cells sorted from blood. Receptors originate from a woman aged 25 to 39 in good health.

The CDR3 sequence: CSVAGGDSNQPQHF. The DNA of the CDR3 is TGCAGCGTTGCTGGGGGCGATAGCAATCAGCCCCAGCATTTT. The V gene is TRBV29-1, the J gene TRBJ1-5, with D perhaps matching TRBD1 (6 bases). This CDR3 contains 14 residues. V lost 4 bases and J lost 0, with 10 bases in between. The germline V gene encodes CDR1 SQVTM and CDR2 ANQGSEA.

The chain is built from TRBV19 and TRBJ2-7, with 11 positions matching TRBD2. This CDR3 spans 15 amino acids. In germline, CDR1 is LNHDA, CDR2 SQIVND (reference sequence). V trimming: 5 bases; J trimming: 3 bases; junction bases outside the gene matches: 6. This CDR3 reads CASSLVTSGSYEQYF. The DNA of the CDR3 is TGTGCCAGTAGTCTGGTTACTAGCGGGAGCTACGAGCAGTACTTC.

This sequence joins TRBV7-6 and TRBJ1-3, with D maybe TRBD1 (5 bases). This CDR3 region has 17 residues. Germline CDR1 reads SGHVS; CDR2 reads FNYEAQ. Trimming cost V 5 bases and J 0 bases, with 17 bases left between them. In DNA, the CDR3 is TGTGCCAGCAGCCTAAACGAGGGGTCTTACTCTGGAAACACCATATATTTT. It yields the protein CASSLNEGSYSGNTIYF.

The chain is built from TRBV11-2 and TRBJ2-7; D unclear. V gave up 2 bases and J gave up 2 bases, with 10 bases separating them. Germline values: CDR1 SGHAT, CDR2 FQNNGV. The CDR3 spans 14 residues. The CDR3 loop reads CASSLSQLTYEQYF. In DNA form, the CDR3 reads TGTGCCAGCAGCTTAAGCCAGCTCACCTACGAGCAGTACTTC.

This clone was seen just once. The chain combines TRBV4-2 with TRBJ2-2; D possibly corresponds to TRBD2 (5 bases). Germline loops: CDR1 LGHNA, CDR2 YNFKEQ. V lost 1 base, J lost 4 bases, and 22 bases lay in between. CDR3 length: 19 amino acids. The DNA for the CDR3 is TGTGCCAGCAGCCAAGGGTTATTCGTTTCAGGACTCAGCACCGGGGAGCTGTTTTTT. It is translated as CASSQGLFVSGLSTGELFF.

The gene calls are TRBV4-1 and TRBJ2-1; 7 positions match TRBD2. V shed 5 bases, J shed 5 bases, and the junction held 12 bases outside the gene matches. The germline V gene has CDR1 MGHRA and CDR2 YSYEKL. The CDR3 extends over 16 amino acids. CDR3: CASSFQAGTYDNEQFF. The CDR3 DNA is TGCGCCAGCAGCTTTCAAGCGGGAACCTACGACAATGAGCAGTTCTTC.

The V and J genes are TRBV6-1 and TRBJ2-3; 7 nucleotides agree with TRBD2. CDR3 length equals 16 residues. Germline trimming cut 0 bases from V and 6 bases from J; bases unmatched to any gene: 9. Germline V gives CDR1 MNHNS, CDR2 SASEGT. The CDR3 region has the DNA TGTGCCAGCAGTGAAGCGGCGGGAGCCTGGGGGGATACGCAGTATTTT. The encoded protein is CASSEAAGAWGDTQYF.

The gene calls are TRBV2 and TRBJ2-1; TRBD2 matches at 9 bases. The CDR3 spans 14 residues. Germline trimming cut 8 bases from V and 4 bases from J; bases unmatched to any gene: 6. Germline V gene sequence: CDR1 SNHLY, CDR2 FYNNEI. The CDR3 loop reads CASQWTSEYNEQFF. CDR3 sequence (DNA): TGTGCCAGCCAGTGGACTAGCGAGTACAATGAGCAGTTCTTC.

The chain joins TRBV4-1 to TRBJ2-7; 8 nucleotides line up with TRBD1. The CDR3 runs to 16 residues. Germline trimming cut 1 base from V and 5 bases from J; bases unmatched to any gene: 10. Germline CDR1 and CDR2: MGHRA and YSYEKL. The CDR3 loop reads CASSQVGRTGRHEQYF. The CDR3 DNA is TGCGCCAGCAGCCAAGTTGGTAGGACAGGGCGCCACGAGCAGTACTTC.

For this clone: Other DNA sequences within the sample encode an identical CDR3. The genes are TRBV5-4 and TRBJ2-2, with D unclear. Trimming removed 4 bases from V and 1 base from J, with 2 bases in between. The germline V gene encodes CDR1 SGHNT and CDR2 YYREEE (reference sequence). This CDR3 contains 12 residues. The CDR3 DNA is TGTGCCAGCAGCCTGAACACCGGGGAGCTGTTTTTT. It specifies CASSLNTGELFF.

The chain joins TRBV19 to TRBJ1-5, with a weak D call TRBD1 (6 bases). The CDR3 is 16 residues long. Germline assignment: CDR1 LNHDA and CDR2 SQIVND (reference sequence). V lost 2 bases and J lost 6, with 17 bases in between. This chain's CDR3 is CASSIHQTGLGQPQHF. The CDR3 DNA is TGTGCCAGTAGTATACACCAGACAGGTTTAGGTCAGCCCCAGCATTTT.

V and J are TRBV9 and TRBJ2-7, with D possibly TRBD2 on 6 matching bases. Germline CDR1 is SGDLS and CDR2 is YYNGEE. V was cut by 2 bases and J by 4 bases, with 13 bases left in between. The CDR3 is 14 amino acids. CDR3 nucleotides: TGTGCCAGCAGCGTTGGAGGGGTCAGGTACGAGCAGTACTTC. Translation gives CASSVGGVRYEQYF.

V gene TRBV27 combines with J gene TRBJ1-1; a weak D match, TRBD1 (5 bases). The V end lost 6 bases, the J end lost 11 bases, and 19 bases lay between the germline ends. The CDR3 length is 13 residues. Germline V lookup: CDR1 MNHEY, CDR2 SMNVEV (reference sequence). CDR3 region: CASSPPGWGSAFF. The CDR3 DNA reads TGTGCCAGCAGCCCCCCCGGATGGGGGAGTGCTTTCTTT.

The V call is TRBV15, the J call TRBJ2-7; D perhaps matches TRBD1 (6 bases). The ends were cut back, 5 bases at V and 1 base at J, with 9 bases in the middle. CDR1 LNHNV and CDR2 YYDKDF come from the germline V gene (reference sequence). The CDR3 length is 13 residues. Here the CDR3 reads CATSEGQSYEQYF. For the CDR3, the DNA is TGTGCCACCAGCGAAGGACAGTCCTACGAGCAGTACTTC.

The chain joins TRBV27 to TRBJ2-7; possible D gene TRBD1, 5 bases. V was pared by 6 bases and J by 0 bases, with 15 bases between. CDR1 and CDR2 from the germline V gene are MNHEY and SMNVEV (reference sequence). This CDR3 has 15 residues. CDR3 sequence (DNA): TGTGCCAGCAGCAGCACAGGCCCGAGCTCCTACGAGCAGTACTTC. Encoded protein: CASSSTGPSSYEQYF.

The rearrangement uses TRBV14 and TRBJ2-7; 8 nucleotides line up with TRBD2. Germline CDR1 is SGHDN and CDR2 is FVKESK. The CDR3 runs to 17 residues. Trimming cost V 4 bases and J 0 bases; bases outside gene matches: 11. The CDR3: CASSPGGAPFPSYEQYF. CDR3 DNA sequence: TGTGCCAGCAGCCCGGGGGGGGCGCCTTTCCCCTCCTACGAGCAGTACTTC.

The rearrangement joins TRBV9 to TRBJ2-1; 7 nucleotides align to TRBD1. V lost 4 bases to trimming and J lost 7 bases; unmatched junction nucleotides: 5. CDR3 size: 13 residues. The germline V gene encodes CDR1 SGDLS and CDR2 YYNGEE. The CDR3 sequence is CASSNTGDNEQFF. CDR3 bases: TGTGCCAGCAGCAACACAGGGGATAATGAGCAGTTCTTC.

This chain connects TRBV7-9 to TRBJ1-1; D is unclear. CDR1 SEHNR and CDR2 FQNEAQ come from the germline V gene (reference sequence). This CDR3 comprises 14 residues. Trimming pared 4 bases from V and 1 base from J, leaving 10 bases between. CDR3 sequence reads: CASSSMEGNTEAFF. For the CDR3, the DNA is TGTGCCAGCAGCTCCATGGAGGGGAACACTGAAGCTTTCTTT.

The chain carries TRBV13 and TRBJ2-2; 7 nucleotides line up with TRBD1. Per the germline V gene, CDR1 is PRHDT and CDR2 is FYEKMQ (reference sequence). The length of the CDR3 is 17 residues. V dropped 5 bases and J dropped 2; count of bases not matched to a gene: 11. The CDR3 protein is CASSPHPDRTNTGELFF. The DNA of the CDR3 is TGTGCCAGCAGCCCGCACCCGGACAGGACTAACACCGGGGAGCTGTTTTTT.

This clone was seen a single time. The J gene is TRBJ2-2, the V gene TRBV28; D possibly corresponds to TRBD2 (5 bases). V lost 4 bases and J lost 4, with 16 bases in between. This CDR3 region has 16 residues. The germline V gene has CDR1 MDHEN and CDR2 SYDVKM. This CDR3 is CASSYLREFATGELFF. The CDR3 nucleotides read TGTGCCAGCAGTTATTTGAGGGAATTTGCCACCGGGGAGCTGTTTTTT.

This chain uses TRBV5-1 with TRBJ2-7, with D unclear. Trimming shortened V by 0 bases and J by 3 bases, and 7 bases separated the two germline ends. The CDR3 runs 13 residues. CDR1 is SGHRS, CDR2 YFSETQ, per germline. The CDR3 sequence is CASSLEQYYEQYF. The CDR3 DNA sequence: TGCGCCAGCAGCTTGGAACAGTACTACGAGCAGTACTTC.

The chain uses TRBV9 and TRBJ2-1; 10 bases are shared with TRBD2. The CDR3 spans 16 residues. CDR1 SGDLS and CDR2 YYNGEE come from the germline V gene. V lost 4 bases and J lost 8; bases outside the gene matches: 12. In DNA, the CDR3 is TGTGCCAGCAGCTTAAATCTAGCGGGAGATGCGTATGAGCAGTTCTTC. This translates into CASSLNLAGDAYEQFF.

The chain joins TRBV29-1 to TRBJ2-3; the D gene is possibly TRBD2 (6 bases). Germline assignment: CDR1 SQVTM and CDR2 ANQGSEA. V was cut by 6 bases and J by 2 bases, with 18 bases left in between. This CDR3 is built from 15 residues. The DNA for the CDR3 is TGCAGCGTGGGGTCCCACCGGGAGTCCACAGATACGCAGTATTTT. It codes for CSVGSHRESTDTQYF.

V usage is TRBV7-2 and J usage is TRBJ2-2, with TRBD1 matching 9 bases. With 4 bases clipped from V and 4 bases from J, the junction kept 10 bases outside the gene matches. CDR1 is SGHTA, CDR2 FQGNSA, per germline. The CDR3 has 17 residues. This CDR3 reads CASSSAWDRVFTGELFF. In DNA form, the CDR3 reads TGTGCCAGCAGCTCTGCTTGGGACAGGGTGTTCACCGGGGAGCTGTTTTTT.

The chain uses TRBV28 and TRBJ2-1; D uncertain. The CDR3 runs 13 residues. CDR1 MDHEN and CDR2 SYDVKM come from the germline V gene. Trimming shortened V by 3 bases and J by 8 bases, and 11 bases separated the two germline ends. CDR3 amino acids: CASSFGVGYEQFF. CDR3 coding DNA: TGTGCCAGCAGTTTTGGAGTAGGTTATGAGCAGTTCTTC.